Listed below are T cell receptor beta chains from one sample, sequenced in a study of Graves' ophthalmopathy and Graves' hyperthyroidism. TCRdb processed the multiplex PCR reads anew with MiXCR; each CDR3 protein has one entry. The sample records just over 400,000 distinct CDR3 sequences, 20% to 25% being singletons. The sequencing sample was made of peripheral blood. These receptors came from a woman aged 18 to 35 with stable Graves' hyperthyroidism. CDR3s include the opening cysteine and the closing phenylalanine or tryptophan. Fields, in order: V gene, D gene, clone size, J gene, CDR3 length, CDR3 protein, CDR3 DNA. D genes are given only for firm matches. Only some rows state a clone size, as once, few, many or a class for expanded clones.

>TRBV20-1|.|many|TRBJ2-7|15
CSARGLGLPFYEQYF
TGCAGTGCCCGAGGACTGGGACTCCCTTTCTACGAGCAGTACTTC
>TRBV6-5|TRBD1|many|TRBJ1-5|13
CASSTDRNQPQHF
TGTGCCAGCAGTACGGACAGGAATCAGCCCCAGCATTTT
>TRBV6-5|.|many|TRBJ2-5|13
CASRHEGKETQYF
TGTGCCAGCAGACACGAGGGGAAAGAGACCCAGTACTTC
>TRBV6-1|TRBD2|few|TRBJ2-7|15
CASSDGGGGHYEQYF
TGTGCCAGCAGTGATGGCGGGGGAGGACACTACGAGCAGTACTTC
>TRBV5-1|TRBD1|few|TRBJ1-2|17
CASSLRTGTGDGYGYTF
TGCGCCAGCAGCTTGAGGACCGGGACAGGGGATGGCTATGGCTACACCTTC
>TRBV4-1|.|many|TRBJ1-1|15
CASSQDRDKNTEAFF
TGCGCCAGCAGCCAGGACCGGGACAAGAACACTGAAGCTTTCTTT
>TRBV20-1|TRBD1|many|TRBJ2-7|14
CSAPGQASSYEQYF
TGCAGTGCTCCCGGACAGGCCAGCTCCTACGAGCAGTACTTC
>TRBV5-5|.|.|TRBJ1-2|16
CASSFLPGKAFEGYTF
TGTGCCAGCAGCTTTCTCCCAGGGAAGGCTTTCGAGGGCTACACCTTC
>TRBV19|TRBD1|many|TRBJ2-2|14
CASTDRAVPGELFF
TGTGCCAGTACGGACAGGGCGGTCCCCGGGGAGCTGTTTTTT
>TRBV2|.|many|TRBJ2-5|14
CASDEPRDQETQYF
TGTGCCAGCGACGAACCGCGGGACCAAGAGACCCAGTACTTC
>TRBV29-1|.|many|TRBJ2-7|15
CSVEGAGMGSYEQYF
TGCAGCGTTGAAGGGGCGGGGATGGGATCCTACGAGCAGTACTTC
>TRBV11-2|.|many|TRBJ1-1|14
CASSLAYTGIGAFF
TGTGCCAGCAGCTTAGCTTATACGGGAATTGGGGCTTTCTTT
>TRBV27|.|many|TRBJ2-7|13
CASSLFFGDEQYF
TGTGCCAGCAGTTTATTCTTCGGGGACGAGCAGTACTTC
>TRBV30|.|many|TRBJ2-7|16
CAWSRRRGRSSYEQYF
TGTGCCTGGAGTCGCCGAAGAGGGCGGAGCTCCTACGAGCAGTACTTC
>TRBV2|.|many|TRBJ2-5|13
CASSAMTRETQYF
TGTGCCAGCAGTGCTATGACTCGGGAGACCCAGTACTTC
>TRBV3-1|.|many|TRBJ2-5|14
CASSPRQSQETQYF
TGTGCCAGCAGCCCGAGACAGTCCCAAGAGACCCAGTACTTC
>TRBV28|.|few|TRBJ2-5|16
CASSLGAGRYQETQYF
TGTGCCAGCAGTTTAGGGGCAGGGCGCTACCAAGAGACCCAGTACTTC
>TRBV6-2/TRBV6-3|.|many|TRBJ1-5|16
CASSSMGSRGNQPQHF
TGTGCCAGCAGTTCGATGGGCAGTAGGGGCAATCAGCCCCAGCATTTT
>TRBV18|TRBD1|few|TRBJ2-7|16
CASSPTTGTGFRRQYF
TGTGCCAGCTCCCCTACAACCGGGACAGGGTTTCGTAGGCAGTACTTC
>TRBV19|TRBD1|many|TRBJ1-2|14
CATRDRGRIYGYTF
TGTGCCACGAGGGACAGGGGGCGCATTTATGGCTACACCTTC
>TRBV6-2/TRBV6-3|TRBD1|many|TRBJ2-2|15
CASSLRTGLTGELFF
TGTGCCAGCAGTCTTCGGACAGGGTTGACCGGGGAGCTGTTTTTT
>TRBV10-3|.|many|TRBJ1-2|13
CAISESTVYGYTF
TGTGCCATCAGTGAGTCGACGGTCTATGGCTACACCTTC
>TRBV30|.|many|TRBJ2-5|12
CAWIHSQETQYF
TGTGCCTGGATCCACAGTCAAGAGACCCAGTACTTC
>TRBV30|.|few|TRBJ1-5|14
CAWSRGDPNQPQHF
TGTGCCTGGAGTAGGGGGGATCCCAATCAGCCCCAGCATTTT
>TRBV6-5|.|many|TRBJ2-7|12
CASSQEVYEQYF
TGTGCCAGCAGCCAAGAAGTCTACGAGCAGTACTTC
>TRBV24-1|TRBD1|many|TRBJ2-7|12
CATSDQGDEQYF
TGTGCCACCAGTGATCAGGGGGACGAGCAGTACTTC
>TRBV9|.|many|TRBJ1-2|14
CASAAGRDALGYTF
TGTGCCAGCGCCGCGGGGCGAGACGCCCTTGGCTACACCTTC
>TRBV28|TRBD2|medium-sized|TRBJ2-5|15
CASSGLAGVQETQYF
TGTGCCAGCAGTGGACTAGCGGGAGTGCAAGAGACCCAGTACTTC
>TRBV12-3/TRBV12-4|TRBD1|.|TRBJ2-7|14
CASSPGGARAEQYF
TGTGCCAGCAGCCCAGGGGGCGCTAGGGCCGAGCAGTACTTC
>TRBV20-1|TRBD2|many|TRBJ2-2|15
CSARDGGRTTGELFF
TGCAGTGCTAGAGACGGCGGGAGGACCACCGGGGAGCTGTTTTTT
>TRBV12-3/TRBV12-4|.|.|TRBJ1-1|13
CASGIFPNTEAFF
TGTGCCAGCGGGATCTTCCCGAACACTGAAGCTTTCTTT
>TRBV6-1|.|many|TRBJ1-2|12
CASSRGGLGYTF
TGTGCCAGCAGCCGTGGGGGACTCGGCTACACCTTC
>TRBV12-3/TRBV12-4|TRBD1|many|TRBJ1-2|12
CASSLGTAGVTF
TGTGCCAGCAGCCTGGGGACAGCGGGGGTCACCTTC
>TRBV2|.|few|TRBJ2-2|14
CASSDGRGVRELCF
TGTGCCAGCAGTGACGGTAGGGGAGTCCGGGAGCTGTGTTTT
>TRBV9|TRBD2|many|TRBJ2-5|13
CASSEVAGKTQYF
TGTGCCAGCAGCGAGGTAGCGGGAAAGACCCAGTACTTC
>TRBV5-1|.|many|TRBJ2-7|15
CASSGAGGKFDEQYF
TGCGCCAGCAGCGGGGCCGGCGGGAAGTTCGACGAGCAGTACTTC
>TRBV11-2|.|.|TRBJ2-3|14
CASTRGRNTDTQYF
TGTGCCAGCACCAGAGGGAGGAACACAGATACGCAGTATTTT
>TRBV6-4|TRBD2|many|TRBJ2-2|18
CASSRDMREPKNTGELFF
TGTGCCAGCAGTCGCGATATGCGGGAGCCCAAGAACACCGGGGAGCTGTTTTTT
>TRBV12-3/TRBV12-4|TRBD1|many|TRBJ1-1|15
CASSSWGTVNTEAFF
TGTGCCAGCAGTAGCTGGGGGACAGTGAACACTGAAGCTTTCTTT
>TRBV20-1|.|many|TRBJ2-7|12
CSARTVSYEQYF
TGCAGTGCCAGGACAGTTTCCTACGAGCAGTACTTC
>TRBV6-5|TRBD1|many|TRBJ2-7|16
CASSYSRTGISYEQYF
TGTGCCAGCAGTTACTCCAGGACAGGGATCTCCTACGAGCAGTACTTC
>TRBV12-3/TRBV12-4|TRBD1|.|TRBJ1-2|14
CASSLTTGLHGHTF
TGTGCCAGCAGTTTAACGACAGGGCTGCATGGCCACACCTTC
>TRBV20-1|TRBD2|many|TRBJ2-5|15
CSARDWTSPQETQYF
TGCAGTGCTAGAGATTGGACTAGCCCTCAAGAGACCCAGTACTTC
>TRBV20-1|.|.|TRBJ1-5|15
CSARDHTGPYQPQHF
TGCAGTGCTAGAGATCATACAGGGCCTTATCAGCCCCAGCATTTT
>TRBV6-2/TRBV6-3|.|many|TRBJ2-4|15
CASSSRHDPRVEQYF
TGTGCCAGCAGTTCGAGACATGACCCGCGGGTAGAGCAGTACTTC
>TRBV6-1|.|many|TRBJ2-5|14
CASREQGSGETQYF
TGTGCCAGCAGGGAACAGGGATCGGGGGAGACCCAGTACTTC
>TRBV6-2/TRBV6-3|.|many|TRBJ2-7|14
CASSYVPGPMEQYF
TGTGCCAGCAGTTATGTACCAGGGCCGATGGAGCAGTACTTC